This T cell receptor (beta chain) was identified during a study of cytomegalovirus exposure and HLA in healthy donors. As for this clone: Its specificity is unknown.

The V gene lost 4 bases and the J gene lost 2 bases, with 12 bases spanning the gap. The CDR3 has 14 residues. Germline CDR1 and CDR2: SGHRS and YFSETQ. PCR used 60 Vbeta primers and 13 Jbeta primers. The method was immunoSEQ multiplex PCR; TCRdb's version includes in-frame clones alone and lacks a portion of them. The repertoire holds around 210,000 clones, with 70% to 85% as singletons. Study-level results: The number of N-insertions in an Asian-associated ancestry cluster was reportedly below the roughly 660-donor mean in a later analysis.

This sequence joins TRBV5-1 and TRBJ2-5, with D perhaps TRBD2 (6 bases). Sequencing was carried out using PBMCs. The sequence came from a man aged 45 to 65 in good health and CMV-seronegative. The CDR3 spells CASSLGLTQETQYF. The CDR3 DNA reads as TGCGCCAGCAGCCTGGGACTTACTCAAGAGACCCAGTACTTC.